This T cell receptor (beta chain) was obtained from a study of siplizumab effects on memory and regulatory T cells. About the study: With siplizumab at 0.95 to 1 ug/mL or without drug, mixed lymphocyte reactions were set up in pairs.

After removal of 5 bases from V and 4 bases from J, the junction contained 5 bases not matched to a gene. Germline-derived CDR1 and CDR2 are ENHRY and SYGVKD. This CDR3 is built from 15 residues. Regarding the study as a whole: The alloreactive clones that mapped to unstimulated subsets made up only a minor fraction.

The mixed lymphocyte reaction cells were grown together in coculture at 37°C for roughly 6 days. To note about this clone: Its target is unknown.

Profiled with immunoSEQ multiplex PCR; TCRdb holds only in-frame clones, not every one. Found here are over 11,000 clones, 45% to 50% of them singletons; the top ten hold approximately 8.9%. The origin of this receptor is a human donor in good health; the cells came from an allogeneic mixed lymphocyte reaction. Source material: CFSE-low (dividing) CD4+ T cells sorted from an allogeneic mixed lymphocyte reaction. The genes are TRBV10-3 and TRBJ2-1; TRBD2 agrees at 10 bases. CDR3 DNA sequence: TGTGCCATCAGTAAAGGACTAGCGGAATACAATGAGCAGTTCTTC. It codes for CAISKGLAEYNEQFF.